Sequencing of this T cell receptor (beta chain) was carried out in a study of T cell responses to AZD1222 COVID-19 vaccine. Details on this clone: Its antigen is currently unknown.

Notes on the study in general: Reportedly, close to half of spike-specific TCRs are directed against unmutated variant regions. Spike-specific TCR breadth and depth both grew after two AZD1222 doses. Donors were mostly white British, more females; clonal diversity possibly underestimated. Among vaccine-associated CD4 TCRs, coverage spanned spike, with dominance at 160-218 and 743-854.

V dropped 5 bases and J dropped 0 bases, with 13 bases sitting between them. Looked up from germline, CDR1 is SGHTA and CDR2 is FQGNSA. The CDR3 extends over 15 amino acids. Libraries were prepared by immunoSEQ multiplex PCR; TCRdb keeps only in-frame clonotypes and omits some of them. The sample has 160,000 or so clones; about 88% are singletons. This clonotype originated in an adult in good health. Sequencing used peripheral blood, obtained on day 0 of AZD1222 vaccination. This sequence joins TRBV7-2 and TRBJ1-1, with a weak D call TRBD1 (6 bases). The CDR3 loop reads CASSPTDRLNTEAFF. The DNA for the CDR3 is TGTGCCAGCAGCCCGACCGACAGGCTGAACACTGAAGCTTTCTTT.